Shown below are 13 T cell receptor beta chains from a single sample sequenced in a study of PD-1 blockade in classical Hodgkin lymphoma. This sample's time point: cycle 4 day 1 (C4D1), after more than five weeks of nivolumab. All trial patients relapsed after autologous stem cell transplantation. Assay used: immunoSEQ multiplex PCR; TCRdb lists only in-frame clones, some missing. The data hold under 130,000 clones, with around nine tenths observed a single time. Specimen: peripheral blood mononuclear cells (PBMCs), collected before the fourth cycle of nivolumab. The origin of the receptors is a human donor with classical Hodgkin lymphoma.

The chain employs TRBV7-9 and TRBJ2-6; D is undetermined. Trimming removed 1 base at V and 2 bases at J, with 6 bases between. From germline, CDR1 is SEHNR and CDR2 FQNEAQ (reference sequence). The CDR3 has 15 amino acids. DNA for the CDR3: TGTGCCAGCAGCTTAGTGGGAACTGGGGCCAACGTCCTGACTTTC. Its protein product is CASSLVGTGANVLTF.

This chain uses TRBV5-5 with TRBJ2-7; TRBD1 agrees at 9 bases. Germline CDR1 reads SGHKS; CDR2 reads YYEKEE (reference sequence). Unmatched junction bases numbered 10, after V lost 2 bases and J lost 4 bases. The CDR3 is 16 amino acids. This chain's CDR3 is CASSLTYRDRVYEQYF. The DNA of the CDR3 is TGTGCCAGCAGCTTAACTTACCGGGACAGGGTATACGAGCAGTACTTC.

This chain links TRBV7-9 with TRBJ1-1; perhaps TRBD1 as D (5 bases). Trimming cost V 5 bases and J 1 base, with 14 bases left between them. The CDR3 covers 15 residues. Looked up from germline, CDR1 is SEHNR and CDR2 is FQNEAQ (reference sequence). DNA of the CDR3: TGTGCCAGCAGCCCCCTAGCTGGACAGAACACTGAAGCTTTCTTT. Its protein product is CASSPLAGQNTEAFF.

This chain uses TRBV28 with TRBJ1-5, with D possibly being TRBD1 (6 bases). V lost 6 bases and J 4 bases, leaving 13 bases between the germline ends. Germline V gene data show CDR1 as MDHEN and CDR2 as SYDVKM. There are 14 residues in the CDR3. The CDR3, as DNA: TGTGCCAGCAGGCCAGGGGATGGGAATCAGCCCCAGCATTTT. Its protein product is CASRPGDGNQPQHF. Filled out from reference TRBV28 and TRBJ1-5, the complete variable domain reads DVKVTQSSRYLVKRTGEKVFLECVQDMDHENMFWYRQDPGLGLRLIYFSYDVKMKEKGDIPEGYSVSREKKERFSLILESASTNQTSMYLCASRPGDGNQPQHFGDGTRLSIL.

The chain uses TRBV2 and TRBJ1-1; no definite D call. CDR1 and CDR2 from the germline V gene are SNHLY and FYNNEI. The CDR3 length is 13 residues. The V end was cut by 6 bases, the J end by 0 bases, with 8 bases between. CDR3 in amino acids: CASSGRMNTEAFF. In DNA form, the CDR3 reads TGTGCCAGCAGCGGACGCATGAACACTGAAGCTTTCTTT.

The V and J genes are TRBV18 and TRBJ1-2; D gene uncertain. CDR3 length: 15 amino acids. With 3 bases removed from V and 0 bases from J, the gap between germline ends came to 11 bases. Germline CDR1 KGHSH, CDR2 LQKENI. This chain's CDR3 is CASSPSREANYGYTF. For the CDR3, the DNA is TGTGCCAGCTCACCGTCGAGGGAAGCTAACTATGGCTACACCTTC.

The V gene is TRBV6-5, the J gene TRBJ1-3; no clear D. V dropped 5 bases and J dropped 2 bases, with 10 bases sitting between them. The germline V gene encodes CDR1 MNHEY and CDR2 SVGAGI. The CDR3 extends over 14 amino acids. CDR3: CASSVDTAGNTIYF. The CDR3 DNA reads TGTGCCAGCAGTGTTGATACCGCTGGAAACACCATATATTTT.

This chain joins TRBV30 and TRBJ2-3, with 11 nucleotides matching TRBD2. Germline CDR1 is GTSNPN and CDR2 is SVGIG (reference sequence). The ends lost 5 bases at V and 1 base at J; junction bases unmatched: 2. This CDR3 spans 14 amino acids. The CDR3 sequence is CAWGGLAGTDTQYF. The DNA for the CDR3 is TGTGCCTGGGGGGGACTAGCGGGCACAGATACGCAGTATTTT.

The V call is TRBV9, the J call TRBJ2-5; TRBD2 matches 9 bases. The junction had 15 bases not matched to a gene; V was cut back by 3 bases and J by 3 bases. The CDR3 consists of 18 residues. In germline, CDR1 is SGDLS, CDR2 YYNGEE. The CDR3 loop is CASSGEGGRALKEETQYF. In DNA, the CDR3 is TGTGCCAGCAGCGGGGAAGGCGGGAGGGCCCTCAAGGAAGAGACCCAGTACTTC.

The chain employs TRBV11-2 and TRBJ1-1; no reliable D call. The CDR3 is 14 residues long. Germline loops: CDR1 SGHAT, CDR2 FQNNGV. V was pared by 3 bases and J by 0 bases, with 8 bases between. The CDR3 DNA reads as TGTGCCAGCAGCTTTGCACGGATGAACACTGAAGCTTTCTTT. Its protein is CASSFARMNTEAFF.

This clone was recorded only once. This rearrangement joins TRBV5-1 to TRBJ2-2; 7 bases are a match to TRBD1. This CDR3 contains 16 residues. V was clipped by 4 bases and J by 0 bases; unmatched bases: 6. CDR1 is SGHRS and CDR2 is YFSETQ in the germline V gene. CDR3 sequence reads: CASSPLTGANTGELFF. CDR3 DNA: TGCGCCAGCAGCCCTCTCACAGGGGCGAACACCGGGGAGCTGTTTTTT.

This clone occurred once. This chain links TRBV2 with TRBJ2-7, with 10 bases aligning to TRBD1. CDR1 is SNHLY and CDR2 is FYNNEI in the germline V gene. The CDR3 contains 15 residues. Unmatched junction bases numbered 14, after V lost 9 bases and J lost 6 bases. This CDR3 is CASGGGQGFFGEQYF. The DNA for the CDR3 is TGTGCCAGTGGGGGGGGACAGGGGTTTTTTGGCGAGCAGTACTTC. Filled out from reference TRBV2 and TRBJ2-7, the complete variable domain reads EPEVTQTPSHQVTQMGQEVILRCVPISNHLYFYWYRQILGQKVEFLVSFYNNEISEKSEIFDDQFSVERPDGSNFTLKIRSTKLEDSAMYFCASGGGQGFFGEQYFGPGTRLTVT.

This chain joins TRBV6-5 and TRBJ1-1, with 8 bases that match TRBD1. This CDR3 region has 15 residues. The germline V gene has CDR1 MNHEY and CDR2 SVGAGI. Trimming took 2 bases from V and 6 from J; bases not matched to a gene: 8. The CDR3 sequence: CASSYQTGGVPEAFF. In DNA form, the CDR3 reads TGTGCCAGCAGTTACCAAACAGGGGGAGTGCCTGAAGCTTTCTTT.